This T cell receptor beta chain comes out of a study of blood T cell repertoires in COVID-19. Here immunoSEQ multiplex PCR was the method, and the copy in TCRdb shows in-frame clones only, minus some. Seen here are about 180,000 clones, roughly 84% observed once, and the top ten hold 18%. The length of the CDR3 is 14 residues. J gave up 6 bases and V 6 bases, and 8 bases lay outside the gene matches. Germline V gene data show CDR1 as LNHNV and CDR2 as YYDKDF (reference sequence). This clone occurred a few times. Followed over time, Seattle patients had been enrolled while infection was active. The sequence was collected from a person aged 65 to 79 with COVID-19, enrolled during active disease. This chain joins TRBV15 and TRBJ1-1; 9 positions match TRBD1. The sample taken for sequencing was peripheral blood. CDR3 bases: TGTGCCACCAGGGAGACAGGGGGACCTCCTGAAGCTTTCTTT. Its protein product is CATRETGGPPEAFF.